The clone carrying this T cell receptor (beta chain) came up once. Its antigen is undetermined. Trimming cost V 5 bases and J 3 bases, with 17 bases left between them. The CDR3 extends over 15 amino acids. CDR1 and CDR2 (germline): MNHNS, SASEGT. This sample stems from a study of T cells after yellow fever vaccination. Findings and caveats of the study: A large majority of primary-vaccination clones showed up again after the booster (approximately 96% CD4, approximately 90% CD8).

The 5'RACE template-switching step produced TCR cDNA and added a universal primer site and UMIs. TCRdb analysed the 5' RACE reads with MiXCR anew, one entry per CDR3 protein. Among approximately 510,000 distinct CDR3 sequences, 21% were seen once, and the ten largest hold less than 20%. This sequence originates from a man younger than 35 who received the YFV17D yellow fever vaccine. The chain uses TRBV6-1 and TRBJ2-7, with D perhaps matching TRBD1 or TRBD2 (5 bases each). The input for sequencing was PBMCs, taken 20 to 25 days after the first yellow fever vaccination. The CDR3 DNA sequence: TGTGCCAGCAGTAGGGACCCTGAATCACGCTACGAGCAGTACTTC. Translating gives CASSRDPESRYEQYF.